The following is a TCR beta chain sequence with its context. Germline CDR1 is SGHVS and CDR2 is FQNEAQ. V trimming: 5 bases; J trimming: 0 bases; junction bases outside the gene matches: 7. The CDR3 is 17 amino acids. This specimen comes from a study of T cells in tuberculosis. Looking at the study overall: CD1B tetramers identified T cells specific for mycobacterial lipid GMM. Within 7 days of starting treatment, or before, PBMC were stored.

The time point: new active TB diagnosis, blood taken before or within 7 days of starting treatment. Active tuberculosis patients were new diagnoses, HIV-seronegative, South African, and aged 18 years or older. Sequencing was performed with immunoSEQ multiplex PCR; in TCRdb, only in-frame clones are kept and a portion is missing. The sample records 30,000 or so clones, 92% being singletons. V usage is TRBV7-8 and J usage is TRBJ2-2, with TRBD1 identical over 9 bases. This receptor was obtained from an adult with tuberculosis. Some clones in this sample may be carry-over from other donors' samples. Sample: PBMCs, taken at tuberculosis diagnosis. CDR3 nucleotides: TGTGCCAGCAGCCGGAGGTGGGACAGGGCGAACACCGGGGAGCTGTTTTTT. It translates to CASSRRWDRANTGELFF.